These 21 T cell receptor beta chains originate from one sample sequenced in a study of CD8+ T cells in alopecia areata. In each case, RNA was isolated and then reverse transcribed into cDNA as the sequencing template. Libraries were prepared by immunoSEQ multiplex PCR; TCRdb keeps only in-frame clonotypes and omits some of them. The repertoire holds some 150,000 clones, around half seen once, with just under 20% in the top ten. The sequencing here drew on CD8+ T cells sorted from blood, taken at week 0. These receptors were taken from a human donor with alopecia areata.

This sequence joins TRBV29-1 and TRBJ2-7; the D call may be TRBD1 or TRBD2 (5 bases each). There are 17 residues in the CDR3. V was pared by 3 bases and J by 0 bases, with 21 bases between. Germline values: CDR1 SQVTM, CDR2 ANQGSEA. In DNA form, the CDR3 reads TGCAGCGTTGACCTGAGGGTTAGGGGCACAACCTCCTACGAGCAGTACTTC. Encoded protein: CSVDLRVRGTTSYEQYF.

The V and J genes are TRBV5-6 and TRBJ1-2; no clear D. V dropped 4 bases and J dropped 4 bases, with 14 bases sitting between them. Germline assignment: CDR1 SGHDT and CDR2 YYEEEE. The CDR3 totals 14 residues. This CDR3 is CASSPRTGIYGYTF. The CDR3 DNA is TGTGCCAGCAGCCCGCGGACGGGAATCTATGGCTACACCTTC. Looking up the rest from reference TRBV5-6 and TRBJ1-2 gives the full variable domain: DAGVTQSPTHLIKTRGQQVTLRCSPKSGHDTVSWYQQALGQGPQFIFQYYEEEERQRGNFPDRFSGHQFPNYSSELNVNALLLGDSALYLCASSPRTGIYGYTFGSGTRLTVV.

This clone has a handful of counts. At one end the junction does not follow the germline gene, possibly because of a read error. The rearrangement uses TRBV29-1 and TRBJ2-7; D may be TRBD1 (6 bases). Germline lookup yields CDR1 SQVTM and CDR2 ANQGSEA. The CDR3 has 13 residues. The CDR3 spells CSAEADSSYEQYF. The CDR3 region has the DNA TGCAGCGCTGAAGCGGACAGCTCCTACGAGCAGTACTTC.

The gene calls are TRBV6-5 and TRBJ1-2; D not resolved. The CDR3 totals 12 residues. Germline V gene data show CDR1 as MNHEY and CDR2 as SVGAGI. V was clipped by 6 bases and J by 2 bases, with 7 bases between them. This chain's CDR3 is CASRWANYGYTF. The CDR3 DNA sequence: TGTGCCAGCAGATGGGCCAACTATGGCTACACCTTC.

V gene TRBV27 combines with J gene TRBJ1-1; 7 nucleotides line up with TRBD1. This CDR3 is 12 amino acids long. J was trimmed by 6 bases and V by 6 bases; bases with no gene match: 4. In germline, CDR1 is MNHEY, CDR2 SMNVEV (reference sequence). The CDR3 nucleotides read TGTGCCAGCAGGAGGGGGCTTTCTGAAGCTTTCTTT. It encodes CASRRGLSEAFF.

On this clone itself: Other DNA variants within this sample encode the same CDR3. The chain links TRBV27 to TRBJ2-1; D is unclear. This CDR3 is 13 amino acids long. Germline values: CDR1 MNHEY, CDR2 SMNVEV (reference sequence). V lost 6 bases, J lost 0 bases, and 6 bases lay in between. This CDR3 is CASRLDSYNEQFF. For the CDR3, the DNA is TGTGCCAGCAGGTTAGACTCCTACAATGAGCAGTTCTTC.

V gene TRBV5-1 combines with J gene TRBJ2-7; 7 bases line up with TRBD1. Losses at the gene ends were 2 bases for V and 3 bases for J; bases not matched to a gene: 2. The CDR3 length is 13 residues. Germline lookup yields CDR1 SGHRS and CDR2 YFSETQ. CDR3 in DNA: TGCGCCAGCAGCTTAGGACAGGACTACGAGCAGTACTTC. The encoded protein is CASSLGQDYEQYF. Full variable domain (remainder filled in from reference TRBV5-1 and TRBJ2-7): KAGVTQTPRYLIKTRGQQVTLSCSPISGHRSVSWYQQTPGQGLQFLFEYFSETQRNKGNFPGRFSGRQFSNSRSEMNVSTLELGDSALYLCASSLGQDYEQYFGPGTRLTVT.

The V gene is TRBV30, the J gene TRBJ2-2, with D possibly matching TRBD2 (6 bases). The ends were cut back, 2 bases at V and 4 bases at J, with 11 bases in the middle. The CDR3 totals 14 residues. CDR1 is GTSNPN, CDR2 SVGIG, per germline (reference sequence). The CDR3 nucleotides are TGTGCCTGGAGTCAGGGAGCGGGCACCGGGGAGCTGTTTTTT. This gives the protein CAWSQGAGTGELFF.

V usage is TRBV27 and J usage is TRBJ2-3; 7 nucleotides line up with TRBD2. Germline-derived CDR1 and CDR2 are MNHEY and SMNVEV (reference sequence). V lost 4 bases, J lost 6 bases, and 7 bases stayed unmatched. The CDR3 runs to 14 residues. In nucleotides, the CDR3 is TGTGCCAGCAGTTGGAGTAGCGGGTTGGATACGCAGTATTTT. It is translated as CASSWSSGLDTQYF.

This rearrangement joins TRBV29-1 to TRBJ2-7; 9 positions agree with TRBD1. The CDR3 sequence is 14 residues long. Germline CDR1 and CDR2: SQVTM and ANQGSEA. V was pared by 7 bases and J by 9 bases, with 16 bases of the junction left unmatched. The CDR3 DNA is TGCAGCGCCTTGGGAGGGACAGGGTTTCAGGGGCAGTACTTC. Translating gives CSALGGTGFQGQYF.

CDR3 residues: CASSQVTFNEQFF. CDR3 DNA sequence: TGCGCCAGCAGCCAAGTCACCTTCAATGAGCAGTTCTTC. This chain links TRBV4-3 with TRBJ2-1, with D unclear. The V and J ends lost 1 base and 6 bases respectively, with 7 bases between them. CDR1 LGHNA and CDR2 YSLEER come from the germline V gene. CDR3 length equals 13 residues.

This clone was seen more than once but under ten times. The chain combines TRBV6-4 with TRBJ2-6; D possibly corresponds to TRBD1 (7 bases). This CDR3 has 19 residues. V lost 4 bases, J lost 1 base, and 20 bases lay in between. Germline lookup yields CDR1 MRHNA and CDR2 SNTAGT. The CDR3 nucleotides read TGTGCCAGCAGTGGCGACGCGGGACAGCAAATTTCTGGGGCCAACGTCCTGACTTTC. It yields the protein CASSGDAGQQISGANVLTF.

J is TRBJ2-3 and V is TRBV5-4; no clear D gene. The CDR3 runs to 11 residues. Germline V gene data show CDR1 as SGHNT and CDR2 as YYREEE (reference sequence). The V gene lost 4 bases and the J gene lost 2 bases, with 2 bases spanning the gap. CDR3 nucleotide sequence: TGTGCCAGCAGCATCACAGATACGCAGTATTTT. As protein: CASSITDTQYF.

This clone is medium-sized in the sample. This rearrangement joins TRBV6-6 to TRBJ1-4; 7 nucleotides agree with TRBD1. The trim removed 6 bases at V and 7 bases at J, leaving 2 bases unmatched. Germline loops: CDR1 MNHNY, CDR2 SVGAGI (reference sequence). This CDR3 is built from 12 residues. CDR3 region: CASSWTGEKLFF. The CDR3 DNA is TGTGCCAGCAGCTGGACAGGTGAAAAACTGTTTTTT.

This chain joins TRBV19 and TRBJ1-5; unclear D gene. The CDR3 extends over 15 amino acids. V gave up 3 bases and J gave up 2 bases, with 11 bases separating them. The germline V gene has CDR1 LNHDA and CDR2 SQIVND (reference sequence). Here the CDR3 reads CASSIGIPGNQPQHF. CDR3 coding DNA: TGTGCCAGTAGTATTGGGATTCCGGGCAATCAGCCCCAGCATTTT.

This clone was seen a handful of times. The rearrangement uses TRBV27 and TRBJ2-1; 7 bases match TRBD1. Germline V gene sequence: CDR1 MNHEY, CDR2 SMNVEV (reference sequence). This CDR3 contains 13 residues. J was trimmed by 8 bases and V by 5 bases; bases with no gene match: 6. The CDR3 region is CASSTRQGYEQFF. CDR3 DNA sequence: TGTGCCAGCAGTACACGACAGGGCTATGAGCAGTTCTTC.

The chain links TRBV30 to TRBJ2-2; either TRBD1 or TRBD2 may supply D (5 bases each). This CDR3 contains 15 residues. The V and J ends lost 5 bases and 0 bases respectively, with 13 bases between them. Germline-derived CDR1 and CDR2 are GTSNPN and SVGIG (reference sequence). CDR3 protein: CAWSTGTPNTGELFF. CDR3 nucleotide sequence: TGTGCCTGGTCTACGGGGACCCCGAACACCGGGGAGCTGTTTTTT.

The chain employs TRBV27 and TRBJ2-2; no clear D. The CDR3 covers 16 residues. V lost 3 bases and J lost 2, with 13 bases in between. CDR1 and CDR2 (germline): MNHEY, SMNVEV (reference sequence). The chain's CDR3 is CASSFSQRINTGELFF. As DNA, the CDR3 is TGTGCCAGCAGTTTTTCCCAGCGAATCAACACCGGGGAGCTGTTTTTT.

This rearrangement joins TRBV4-1 to TRBJ1-6, with TRBD1 as a possible D gene (5 bases). CDR1 and CDR2 from the germline V gene are MGHRA and YSYEKL. The ends were cut back, 1 base at V and 7 bases at J, with 11 bases in the middle. The CDR3 spans 15 residues. This chain's CDR3 is CASSQVDGDNSPLHF. The CDR3 DNA reads TGCGCCAGCAGCCAAGTCGACGGGGACAATTCACCCCTCCACTTT.

The rearrangement links TRBV7-6 to TRBJ1-5, with a possible D match to TRBD1 (5 bases). The CDR3 has 15 residues. Germline CDR1 reads SGHVS; CDR2 reads FNYEAQ. Trimming left V 1 base short and J 1 base short, with 8 bases between. This CDR3 is CASSLGAGSNQPQHF. CDR3 sequence (DNA): TGTGCCAGCAGCTTAGGGGCAGGGAGCAATCAGCCCCAGCATTTT.

This clone came up a few times. The V call is TRBV5-4, the J call TRBJ1-4; D perhaps matches TRBD1 (5 bases). CDR1 SGHNT and CDR2 YYREEE come from the germline V gene (reference sequence). There are 14 residues in the CDR3. V lost 4 bases, J lost 5 bases, and 12 bases lay in between. The CDR3 DNA sequence: TGTGCCAGCAGCACGGGAGGGGACAATGAAAAACTGTTTTTT. This sequence encodes CASSTGGDNEKLFF.